A selection of T cell receptor beta chains follows, all from one sample in a study of cytotoxic CD8 clonotypes in ibrutinib-treated CLL. TCRdb's table, derived via immunoSEQ multiplex PCR, lists solely in-frame clones and lacks some. Of 200,000 to 250,000 clones in the sample, 70% were seen once. This sample comprised PBMCs, obtained after 12 months of ibrutinib treatment. The receptors derive from a human donor with chronic lymphocytic leukemia. Both conserved end residues are part of each CDR3. A D gene is named only where the DNA matches it firmly. Size is stated for part of the rows, as once, few or many counts, or as a class when the clone is expanded.

j_call v_call d_call clone_size cdr3_nt cdr3_aa
TRBJ1-4 TRBV4-3 . . TGCGCCAGCAGCCCCCGACAGAGTGAAAAACTGTTTTTT CASSPRQSEKLFF
TRBJ2-7 TRBV27 . . TGTGCCAGCAGTTCAGGGGTTGGCGAGCAGTACTTC CASSSGVGEQYF
TRBJ2-1 TRBV15 . few TGTGCCACCAGCTCCGGGTCCTACAATGAGCAGTTCTTC CATSSGSYNEQFF
TRBJ1-2 TRBV30 . . TGTGCCTGGAGTCGGCGCTCCCCATACACCTTC CAWSRRSPYTF
TRBJ2-5 TRBV5-1 TRBD1 once TGCGCCAGCAGCCCCTGGACAGGGGGCCTAGAGACCCAGTACTTC CASSPWTGGLETQYF
TRBJ1-2 TRBV5-1 TRBD1 many TGCGCCAGCAGCTTTCGGACAGGGGACTATGGCTACACCTTC CASSFRTGDYGYTF
TRBJ2-1 TRBV5-1 TRBD2 . TGCGCCAGCAGCCAGTCCGGGACTAGGAACAATGAGCAGTTCTTC CASSQSGTRNNEQFF
TRBJ2-7 TRBV5-1 . . TGCGCCAGCAGCTTAGGGGATTTCCTCACCTACGAGCAGTACTTC CASSLGDFLTYEQYF
TRBJ2-2 TRBV9 TRBD2 . TGTGCCAGCAGCGTAGGACTAGCGGGGGGGAACACCGGGGAGCTGTTTTTT CASSVGLAGGNTGELFF
TRBJ2-1 TRBV7-2 . . TGTGCCAGCAGCTCCTACAACACTCCGGGGAAGTTCTTC CASSSYNTPGKFF
TRBJ1-1 TRBV2 . . TGTGCCAGCCGCCAGACAGGCCCCACTGAAGCTTTCTTT CASRQTGPTEAFF
TRBJ2-7 TRBV28 TRBD2 . TGTGCCAGCAGTTTCTGGACTAGCGGGAGTTACGAGCAGTACTTC CASSFWTSGSYEQYF
TRBJ2-3 TRBV11-3 . . TGTGCCAGCAGCTACAGGTTTGGGGGAACGACCGATACGCAGTATTTT CASSYRFGGTTDTQYF
TRBJ1-2 TRBV5-6 . . TGTGCCAGCAGCTCCTCCGGTAGCTACACCTTC CASSSSGSYTF
TRBJ1-5 TRBV11-3 . . TGTGCCAGCAGCTTTAGAGGAGGCCCCCCGGTTGGGAGCAATCAGCCCCAGCATTTT CASSFRGGPPVGSNQPQHF
TRBJ2-7 TRBV4-3 TRBD2 . TGCGCCAGCAGCCAAGGAATTAGCGGGGGGTTTCGCTACGAGCAGTACTTC CASSQGISGGFRYEQYF
TRBJ1-6 TRBV4-2 . once TGTGCCAGCAGCCAAGTTCCTAATTCACCCCTCCACTTT CASSQVPNSPLHF
TRBJ1-2 TRBV12-1 . . TGTGCCAGCACCACCCAGACAGAAAGAAACTATGGCTACACCTTC CASTTQTERNYGYTF
TRBJ2-3 TRBV29-1 . once TGCAGCGTTCGGAATGGGGGGTTTTCAGATACGCAGTATTTT CSVRNGGFSDTQYF
TRBJ1-2 TRBV2 . . TGTGCCAGCAGTGATTACCAGCCCACTCACTATGGCTACACCTTC CASSDYQPTHYGYTF
TRBJ1-3 TRBV29-1 . . TGCAGCGTCTCAGGGTTTGGAAACACCATATATTTT CSVSGFGNTIYF
TRBJ2-7 TRBV6-5 . . TGTGCCAGCAGTTGGGGTGACTCCTACGAGCAGTACTTC CASSWGDSYEQYF
TRBJ1-2 TRBV4-3 . . TGCGCCAGCAGCCAAGCCTCGACCGGTAACTATGGCTACACCTTC CASSQASTGNYGYTF
TRBJ2-4 TRBV2 . . TGTGCCAGCGGGACAAAAAACATTCAGTACTTC CASGTKNIQYF
TRBJ1-5 TRBV7-9 . few TGTGCCAGCAGCTTAGGGGGTTATAGCAATCAGCCCCAGCATTTT CASSLGGYSNQPQHF
TRBJ2-7 TRBV12-5 TRBD1 few TGTGCTAGCGCCATGGACAGGGTCCCCTACGAGCAGTACTTC CASAMDRVPYEQYF
TRBJ1-2 TRBV7-9 . . TGTGCCAGCAGCAAGGGACTTGGCTATGGCTACACCTTC CASSKGLGYGYTF
TRBJ2-7 TRBV21-1 . . TGTGCCAGCGGGCCCACAGCGGGGGACGAGCAGTACTTC CASGPTAGDEQYF
TRBJ1-5 TRBV7-2 . . TGTGCCAGCAGCTTAGTTCGTAATCAGCCCCAGCATTTT CASSLVRNQPQHF
TRBJ1-2 TRBV5-1 . . TGCGCCAGCAGCTTGGAGGAGAACAACTATGGCTACACCTTC CASSLEENNYGYTF
TRBJ2-5 TRBV29-1 . . TGCAGCGTTGTGACAGACCAAGAGACCCAGTACTTC CSVVTDQETQYF
TRBJ1-2 TRBV7-2 . few TGTGCCAGCAGCTCCGGGGGTCATGATGGCTATGGCTACACCTTC CASSSGGHDGYGYTF
TRBJ1-3 TRBV5-4 . . TGCGCCAGCAGCCAGGCGGGCGGCAGTGGAAACACCATATATTTT CASSQAGGSGNTIYF
TRBJ2-7 TRBV2 TRBD1 . TGTGCCAGCAGGTCGGGACAGGGGCTTGACGAGCAGTACTTC CASRSGQGLDEQYF
TRBJ2-2 TRBV5-1 . . TGCGCCAGCAGCGGACCACTACAGAACACCGGGGAGCTGTTTTTT CASSGPLQNTGELFF
TRBJ2-3 TRBV5-1 . . TGCGCCAGCAGCTTGATCCCCAGGGATACGCAGTATTTT CASSLIPRDTQYF
TRBJ2-5 TRBV4-3 . many TGCGCCAGCAGCCCCCGACTAGTCCAAGAGACCCAGTACTTC CASSPRLVQETQYF
TRBJ2-7 TRBV11-1 . many TGTGCCAGCAGCCCCACAGCTTTCGAGCAGTACTTC CASSPTAFEQYF
TRBJ2-2 TRBV2 . . TGTGCCAGCGGACCGACAGGAAATCTTAACACCGGGGAGCTGTTTTTT CASGPTGNLNTGELFF
TRBJ1-1 TRBV19 . . TGTGCCAGTAGTATAGGAGAATCGGTGAACACTGAAGCTTTCTTT CASSIGESVNTEAFF
TRBJ2-7 TRBV9 . many TGTGCCAGCAGCGTAACGTCCAACGAGCAGTACTTC CASSVTSNEQYF
TRBJ1-2 TRBV6-1 . . TGTGCCAGCAGTGAAGATCCCACCTATGGCTACACCTTC CASSEDPTYGYTF
TRBJ1-1 TRBV18 . . TGTGCCAGCTCAATCACAGGGAACACTGAAGCTTTCTTT CASSITGNTEAFF
TRBJ2-7 TRBV4-1 . . TGCGCCAGCCAGGTCCAGACCGGCTCCTCCTACGAGCAGTACTTC CASQVQTGSSYEQYF
TRBJ1-1 TRBV7-2 . . TGTGCCAGCAGCTTTAGGGGCCGCAGGGGCACTGAAGCTTTCTTT CASSFRGRRGTEAFF
TRBJ1-3 TRBV5-4 TRBD1 . TGTGCCAGCAGCCCGGGACAGGGTTTCTGGTCTGGAAACACCATATATTTT CASSPGQGFWSGNTIYF
TRBJ1-5 TRBV19 . . TGTGCCAGCAGGGGTCCCTATAGCAATCAGCCCCAGCATTTT CASRGPYSNQPQHF
TRBJ2-3 TRBV29-1 TRBD2 . TGCAGCGTTGGGGCGGGAGGGCCGACAGATACGCAGTATTTT CSVGAGGPTDTQYF
TRBJ2-2 TRBV28 . . TGTGCCAGCAGCTCCGTAGGAGTAAACTCCGGGGAGCTGTTTTTT CASSSVGVNSGELFF
TRBJ1-1 TRBV6-6 . . TGTGCCAGCAGTTACTCACTGAGGGTTGAAGCTTTCTTT CASSYSLRVEAFF
TRBJ1-1 TRBV9 . few TGTGCCAGCAGCGTAATGCCAGTGAACACTGAAGCTTTCTTT CASSVMPVNTEAFF
TRBJ1-1 TRBV19 TRBD1 . TGTGCCAGTATCCCACAGGGGGCGAAAACTGAAGCTTTCTTT CASIPQGAKTEAFF
TRBJ2-2 TRBV6-5 . . TGTGCCAGCAAGGACGGGGCGAACACCGGGGAGCTGTTTTTT CASKDGANTGELFF
TRBJ2-3 TRBV5-1 TRBD1 . TGCGCCAGCAGCTCGGGACAGGGGGCCGATACGCAGTATTTT CASSSGQGADTQYF
TRBJ2-3 TRBV30 TRBD2 . TGTGCCTGGAGTTCAGGACTAGCGGGAGACACAGATACGCAGTATTTT CAWSSGLAGDTDTQYF